Sequencing of this T cell receptor beta chain was carried out in a study of human T cells and chemical hapten exposure. Study-level background: DPC (0.01%) was patch tested on the upper back and read at 6 days.

For the library, individual cDNA molecules each received unique molecular identifiers. A single record per CDR3 protein comes from TCRdb applying MiXCR to the RACE reads. The sample yields 75,000 to 90,000 distinct CDR3 sequences, over 9% seen once. Study-wide results and caveats: Patch test score rose with PT1 expanded TCR count, significant at thresholds 8, 16 and 32, not 4. TCRs above 1 in 1000 frequency did not change with DPC sensitization.

Trimming cost V 7 bases and J 0 bases; bases outside gene matches: 8. Germline CDR1 is MNHNS and CDR2 is SASEGT. This CDR3 spans 17 amino acids. Time point: patch test 1, 2 weeks after DPC sensitization. As for treatment: therapeutic diphenylcyclopropenone sensitization with weekly scalp DPC. Comments on this clonotype: Its cognate antigen is unknown.

Sequenced here: whole blood, sampled in connection with sensitization to the hapten diphenylcyclopropenone (DPC). This chain connects TRBV6-1 to TRBJ2-1, with 11 nucleotides matching TRBD2. The source of this sequence is a woman aged 50 to 60 with alopecia areata. Some clones in this sample may be carry-over from other donors' samples. For the CDR3, the DNA is TGTGCCAGCACCGAGAGGACTAGCGGGCGCTCCTACAATGAGCAGTTCTTC. It yields the protein CASTERTSGRSYNEQFF.